The TCR beta chain under discussion was sequenced for a study of cytomegalovirus exposure and HLA in healthy donors. Turning to the study itself: Earlier work reported 90 million to 120 million unique TCR beta sequences from 180 million or so T cells.

Both 60 Vbeta primers and 13 Jbeta primers went into the PCR. Per the original data handling: Roughly 10 million shared chains were among 65 million to 85 million unique TCR beta chains counted in a later analysis. TCRdb keeps only in-frame clones here, not all; method: immunoSEQ multiplex PCR. V and J calls and clone size are copied from that table; D and trimming were computed from the DNA. The data contain about 170,000 clones, more than 70% of them singletons. Study results and limitations: The authors assumed roughly uniform sequencing depth across donors for presence/absence analyses.

The germline V gene has CDR1 MRHNA and CDR2 SNTAGT. The length of the CDR3 is 16 residues. V lost 3 bases and J 2 bases, leaving 14 bases between the germline ends. Remarks on this clone: Its antigen is not identified.

Sequencing was performed on PBMCs. The V and J genes are TRBV6-4 and TRBJ2-1, with D possibly TRBD1 on 5 matching bases. The TCR was taken from a girl aged 10-17 years in good health and CMV-seronegative. The CDR3 nucleotides read TGTGCCAGCAGTGAAGGGGCACTCTCCCCCTACAATGAGCAGTTCTTC. Protein: CASSEGALSPYNEQFF.